A single T cell receptor beta chain is shown here with its context. Stated treatment: oral pan-JAK inhibitor, 5-10 mg twice daily. The investigators collected lesional scalp punch biopsies and peripheral blood from alopecia areata patients. cDNA serving as the sequencing template came from extracted, reverse transcribed RNA. Data came from immunoSEQ multiplex PCR; TCRdb stores just in-frame clones and leaves some out. This table has about 170,000 clones, roughly 50% appearing once. This sample was taken from a study of CD8+ T cells in alopecia areata. The CDR3 totals 14 residues. Germline values: CDR1 LNHNV, CDR2 YYDKDF (reference sequence). Trimming removed 1 base from V and 0 bases from J, with 6 bases in between.

Specimen: CD4+ T cells sorted from blood, collected at approximately week 61, from a patient treated with tofacitinib. The chain carries TRBV15 and TRBJ1-2; D gene unclear. The receptor comes from a human donor with alopecia areata. CDR3 DNA sequence: TGTGCCACCAGCAGAGTGGAAGCTAACTATGGCTACACCTTC. Protein: CATSRVEANYGYTF.